This TCR beta chain was profiled in a study of T cells in Graves' hyperthyroidism and ophthalmopathy. Overall study findings and caveats: Blood shared most expanded thyroid clonotypes above 0.001.

Disease lasting under 3 months, a NOSPECS grade of at least 4, and a Clinical Activity Score of at least 3 were features of the ophthalmopathy patients. The source material, RNA transcripts, was used to amplify TCR beta CDR3 regions. The HTBI primer set was used in a first-round RT-PCR of the TCR CDR3. TCRdb independently ran MiXCR on the multiplex PCR reads; one entry per CDR3 protein. The data contain about 460,000 distinct CDR3 sequences, about 20% of them seen just once; the ten biggest clones take up roughly 49%. The CDR3 runs 13 residues. Trimming pared 6 bases from V and 2 bases from J, leaving 10 bases between. In germline, CDR1 is SNHLY, CDR2 FYNNEI. There are many counts of this clonotype. Its antigen is unidentified.

The chain couples TRBV2 to TRBJ1-1; D possibly corresponds to TRBD1 (5 bases). This sequence was found in a woman aged 70-85 years with Graves' ophthalmopathy. Sequencing used blood. The CDR3 DNA sequence: TGTGCCAGCAGGACAGAAATAAACACTGAAGCTTTCTTT. Translated, it gives CASRTEINTEAFF.